One and the same sample provided the 23 T cell receptor beta chains below, sequenced in a study of CD8 T cells in Susac syndrome. Reverse transcription of about 0.45 to 1 ug RNA was performed with random hexamers. Via MiXCR, TCRdb re-called the immunoSEQ multiplex PCR reads, giving one row per CDR3 protein. The sample includes around 150,000 distinct CDR3 sequences, about 94% of them seen just once. Input material: CD4+ T cells from PBMCs. These receptors were collected from a human donor with Susac syndrome.

The chain has TRBV3-1 and TRBJ1-2; no firm D call. The germline CDR1 and CDR2 sequences are LGHDT and YNNKEL (reference sequence). This CDR3 region has 12 residues. V was cut by 1 base and J by 8 bases, with 8 bases left in between. The CDR3 DNA reads TGTGCCAGCAGCCAAGTTGACGGGGGCTACACCTTC. Translated: CASSQVDGGYTF.

The chain uses TRBV18 and TRBJ1-2, with 12 bases fitting TRBD1. The CDR3 length is 15 residues. Germline V gene lookup returns CDR1 KGHSH and CDR2 LQKENI. With V trimmed by 3 bases and J by 2 bases, 1 base remained unmatched. The CDR3 nucleotides read TGTGCCAGCTCACCCGGGACAGGGGGCAACTATGGCTACACCTTC. This encodes CASSPGTGGNYGYTF.

V usage is TRBV12-3 or TRBV12-4 and J usage is TRBJ2-6, with D hard to call. Trimming left V 8 bases short and J 0 bases short, with 11 bases between. The CDR3 sequence is 15 residues long. CDR3 region: CASPSYSSGANVLTF. The CDR3 DNA sequence: TGTGCCAGCCCCAGTTACAGCTCTGGGGCCAACGTCCTGACTTTC.

This sequence joins TRBV4-1 and TRBJ2-1, with TRBD2 as a possible D gene (6 bases). Trimming stripped 1 base from V and 4 bases from J, with 14 bases between. The V gene's germline CDR1 is MGHRA and CDR2 YSYEKL. The CDR3 is 16 amino acids. Written as DNA, the CDR3 is TGCGCCAGCAGCCAAGTGCTGGGGGGAAAATACAATGAGCAGTTCTTC. Amino acid sequence: CASSQVLGGKYNEQFF.

The chain carries TRBV11-2 and TRBJ1-6; D unresolved. CDR1 is SGHAT and CDR2 is FQNNGV in the germline V gene. The CDR3 is made up of 15 amino acids. Trimming removed 0 bases from V and 6 bases from J, with 9 bases in between. CDR3 residues: CASSLDWAANSPLHF. In nucleotides, the CDR3 is TGTGCCAGCAGCTTAGATTGGGCAGCTAATTCACCCCTCCACTTT.

The V call is TRBV2, the J call TRBJ1-1; possible D gene TRBD1, 6 bases. The V and J ends lost 7 bases and 2 bases respectively, with 11 bases between them. Germline V gives CDR1 SNHLY, CDR2 FYNNEI. CDR3 length: 13 residues. CDR3 nucleotides: TGTGCCAGCAATCAGGGGCGAAACACTGAAGCTTTCTTT. It yields the protein CASNQGRNTEAFF.

The DNA of the CDR3 is TGCAGTGCTAGAAAGCTCCGTAACACTGAAGCTTTCTTT. It codes for CSARKLRNTEAFF. The chain couples TRBV20-1 to TRBJ1-1; D is uncertain. V lost 2 bases to trimming and J lost 2 bases, with 9 bases between them. Germline lookup yields CDR1 DFQATT and CDR2 SNEGSKA (reference sequence). The CDR3 is 13 amino acids.

The rearrangement links TRBV20-1 to TRBJ2-5; D perhaps matches TRBD1 (6 bases). The V gene's germline CDR1 is DFQATT and CDR2 SNEGSKA (reference sequence). The CDR3 loop spans 13 amino acids. V lost 2 bases and J lost 4, with 11 bases in between. The CDR3 DNA sequence: TGCAGTGCTAGAATACAGGGTAGAGAGACCCAGTACTTC. Translating it yields CSARIQGRETQYF.

This chain joins TRBV6-1 and TRBJ2-7, with 7 bases identical to TRBD2. This CDR3 region has 15 residues. V shed 3 bases and J 1 base; nucleotides not matched to a gene: 6. Germline loops: CDR1 MNHNS, CDR2 SASEGT. CDR3 DNA sequence: TGTGCCAGCAGTGACTTAGCGGGTTCTTCCTACGAGCAGTACTTC. It codes for CASSDLAGSSYEQYF.

The chain combines TRBV11-2 with TRBJ2-7; D is perhaps TRBD1 (5 bases). V shed 2 bases and J shed 5 bases, with 13 bases lying between them. The CDR3 totals 14 residues. Germline V gives CDR1 SGHAT, CDR2 FQNNGV. CDR3: CASSLYQGVDEQYF. DNA of the CDR3: TGTGCCAGCAGCTTATACCAAGGGGTGGACGAGCAGTACTTC. Together with reference TRBV11-2 and TRBJ2-7, the CDR3 gives the full variable domain: EAGVAQSPRYKIIEKRQSVAFWCNPISGHATLYWYQQILGQGPKLLIQFQNNGVVDDSQLPKDRFSAERLKGVDSTLKIQPAKLEDSAVYLCASSLYQGVDEQYFGPGTRLTVT.

The V gene is TRBV20-1, the J gene TRBJ2-2; no firm D call. The germline CDR1 and CDR2 sequences are DFQATT and SNEGSKA (reference sequence). CDR3 length: 14 residues. DNA of the CDR3: TGCAGCGCCACCCGGACCGGGTACACCGGGGAGCTGTTTTTT. Translation gives CSATRTGYTGELFF.

This chain uses TRBV28 with TRBJ2-7, with D unclear. The CDR3 totals 15 residues. The germline V gene has CDR1 MDHEN and CDR2 SYDVKM. With 2 bases removed from V and 3 bases from J, the gap between germline ends came to 14 bases. Written as DNA, the CDR3 is TGTGCCAGCAGTTTACAATCCCTCGGAGTCTACGAGCAGTACTTC. Residues: CASSLQSLGVYEQYF.

This clonotype was seen only once. The J gene is TRBJ2-5, the V gene TRBV6-2 or TRBV6-3; 9 bases line up with TRBD1. The CDR3 loop spans 15 amino acids. From germline, CDR1 is MNHEY and CDR2 SVGEGT. V shed 6 bases and J 5 bases; nucleotides not matched to a gene: 10. The CDR3 reads CASRPTGTGSETQYF. In nucleotides, the CDR3 is TGTGCCAGCAGACCCACCGGGACAGGGTCGGAGACCCAGTACTTC.

The chain joins TRBV29-1 to TRBJ2-4, with D tentatively TRBD2 (6 bases). CDR1 and CDR2 from the germline V gene are SQVTM and ANQGSEA. V lost 4 bases to trimming and J lost 2 bases, with 33 bases between them. The CDR3 totals 21 residues. Here the CDR3 reads CSVAEYPSTPGRGGTKNIQYF. CDR3 DNA: TGCAGCGTTGCCGAGTACCCTTCGACCCCAGGGCGCGGCGGGACCAAAAACATTCAGTACTTC.

In the case of this clonotype: A read error may account for a junction end that differs from germline. This sequence joins TRBV2 and TRBJ2-5; D is unclear. The CDR3 is 11 amino acids. Germline loops: CDR1 SNHLY, CDR2 FYNNEI. This chain's CDR3 is CATSIGETQYF. The CDR3 nucleotides are TGTGCCACCAGTATTGGAGAGACCCAGTACTTC.

This sequence joins TRBV11-2 and TRBJ1-2, with 9 positions matching TRBD1. The CDR3 is 15 residues long. The trim removed 3 bases at V and 7 bases at J, leaving 9 bases unmatched. Germline lookup yields CDR1 SGHAT and CDR2 FQNNGV. The chain's CDR3 is CASSLARTGVFGYTF. The CDR3 bases are TGTGCCAGCAGCTTGGCTCGGACAGGGGTTTTTGGCTACACCTTC.

The chain carries TRBV20-1 and TRBJ2-5, with 14 bases that match TRBD2. With V trimmed by 4 bases and J by 5 bases, 3 bases remained unmatched. Per the germline V gene, CDR1 is DFQATT and CDR2 is SNEGSKA (reference sequence). The CDR3 totals 14 residues. The CDR3: CSATRTSGGETQYF. CDR3 in DNA: TGCAGTGCTACCCGGACTAGCGGGGGGGAGACCCAGTACTTC.

This clonotype has a single count. The chain uses TRBV7-2 and TRBJ1-5, with unresolved D. Between the trimmed V and J ends, which lost 3 bases and 0 bases, there was a span of 9 bases. Germline-derived CDR1 and CDR2 are SGHTA and FQGNSA. CDR3 size: 15 residues. The CDR3 sequence: CASSLSAISNQPQHF. CDR3 nucleotide sequence: TGTGCCAGCAGCTTGTCTGCTATTAGCAATCAGCCCCAGCATTTT.

This rearrangement joins TRBV20-1 to TRBJ2-5; the D gene is possibly TRBD1 (5 bases). This CDR3 region has 12 residues. V was trimmed by 7 bases and J by 2 bases, leaving 11 bases between them. The germline CDR1 and CDR2 sequences are DFQATT and SNEGSKA (reference sequence). The CDR3 DNA follows: TGCAGTGGTCGGACACTACAAGAGACCCAGTACTTC. Its protein is CSGRTLQETQYF.

The chain is built from TRBV6-6 and TRBJ2-3; no definite D call. There are 13 residues in the CDR3. V gave up 6 bases and J gave up 2 bases, with 9 bases separating them. From germline, CDR1 is MNHNY and CDR2 SVGAGI (reference sequence). CDR3 in amino acids: CASSDGDTDTQYF. CDR3 nucleotides: TGTGCCAGCAGCGACGGCGACACAGATACGCAGTATTTT.

The chain combines TRBV14 with TRBJ1-1; D possibly corresponds to TRBD1 (5 bases). CDR3 length equals 14 residues. From germline, CDR1 is SGHDN and CDR2 FVKESK. V dropped 3 bases and J dropped 3 bases, with 11 bases sitting between them. This CDR3 is CASSHGGHYTEAFF. Written as DNA, the CDR3 is TGTGCCAGCAGCCATGGAGGACACTACACTGAAGCTTTCTTT.

J is TRBJ1-1 and V is TRBV20-1; TRBD1 is a possible D gene (6 bases). The length of the CDR3 is 16 residues. The germline V gene encodes CDR1 DFQATT and CDR2 SNEGSKA (reference sequence). V was clipped by 6 bases and J by 3 bases, with 23 bases between them. CDR3: CSALPVNGGADTEAFF. Written as DNA, the CDR3 is TGCAGTGCCCTACCGGTGAATGGGGGGGCGGACACTGAAGCTTTCTTT.

The chain employs TRBV5-4 and TRBJ2-2; the D is unclear. The CDR3 totals 14 residues. V lost 0 bases, J lost 6 bases, and 9 bases lay in between. Germline V gives CDR1 SGHNT, CDR2 YYREEE (reference sequence). CDR3 loop: CASSLGVGSGELFF. CDR3 sequence (DNA): TGTGCCAGCAGCTTGGGAGTAGGGTCCGGGGAGCTGTTTTTT.